These 9 T cell receptor beta chains were sequenced from one sample in a study of T cells in Graves' hyperthyroidism and ophthalmopathy. Amplified TCR beta CDR3 regions came from RNA transcripts. The TCR CDR3 was amplified in a first-round RT-PCR using the HTBI primer set. TCRdb redid the calling of the multiplex PCR reads with MiXCR, one entry per CDR3 protein. Of about 710,000 distinct CDR3 sequences listed, roughly 15% are singletons. The sequencing input was blood. These receptors were taken from a man younger than 35 with Graves' hyperthyroidism.

This clonotype was observed a handful of times. This CDR3 is CASRTNIGELFF. Here the CDR3 DNA reads TGTGCCAGCCGGACTAATATCGGGGAGCTGTTTTTT. The V and J genes are TRBV10-3 and TRBJ2-2, with a possible D match to TRBD2 (6 bases). The germline V and J ends were trimmed by 10 bases and 7 bases, with 13 bases remaining between them. This CDR3 spans 12 amino acids. CDR1 and CDR2 (germline): ENHRY, SYGVKD.

The gene calls are TRBV30 and TRBJ1-5; no firm D call. The CDR3 is 13 residues long. Germline CDR1 is GTSNPN and CDR2 is SVGIG (reference sequence). V was shortened by 0 bases and J by 7 bases, with 10 bases between the two germline ends. For the CDR3, the DNA is TGTGCCTGGAGTGTACGCGTTGACCAGCCCCAGCATTTT. Its translation is CAWSVRVDQPQHF.

This rearrangement joins TRBV30 to TRBJ2-5, with 10 nucleotides matching TRBD2. The ends lost 4 bases at V and 4 bases at J; junction bases unmatched: 12. The CDR3 is 16 residues long. Germline values: CDR1 GTSNPN, CDR2 SVGIG (reference sequence). CDR3 region: CAWNLGAGGPRETQYF. DNA of the CDR3: TGTGCCTGGAATCTCGGAGCGGGAGGGCCCCGAGAGACCCAGTACTTC.

The V and J genes are TRBV28 and TRBJ2-5, with TRBD2 matching 7 bases. J lost 0 bases, V lost 5 bases, and 3 bases had no gene match. The CDR3 totals 14 residues. In germline, CDR1 is MDHEN, CDR2 SYDVKM. CDR3 sequence reads: CASSGSGNQETQYF. The CDR3 nucleotides read TGTGCCAGCAGTGGCAGCGGGAACCAAGAGACCCAGTACTTC.

This clonotype showed up just a few times. The genes are TRBV6-5 and TRBJ1-2; D gene ambiguous. Trimming pared 4 bases from V and 8 bases from J, leaving 17 bases between. This CDR3 is built from 14 residues. Germline loops: CDR1 MNHEY, CDR2 SVGAGI. The CDR3 protein is CASSSGRGYGGYTF. The DNA of the CDR3 is TGTGCCAGCAGTTCCGGGAGAGGGTACGGAGGCTACACCTTC.

About this clonotype: A single base separates this from a much larger clone, so it may be a read error. The gene calls are TRBV12-3 or TRBV12-4 and TRBJ2-3; 13 bases match TRBD2. The CDR3 has 15 amino acids. The trim removed 3 bases at V and 4 bases at J, leaving 1 base unmatched. CDR3 region: CASSFGLAGADTQYF. CDR3 nucleotides: TGTGCCAGCAGTTTCGGACTAGCGGGGGCAGATACGCAGTATTTT.

V gene TRBV2 combines with J gene TRBJ2-5; 7 positions agree with TRBD1. The V and J ends lost 6 bases and 5 bases, in that order; junction bases with no gene match: 3. This CDR3 is built from 12 residues. Germline-derived CDR1 and CDR2 are SNHLY and FYNNEI. CDR3 in DNA: TGTGCCAGCAGCGCGGACAGGGAGACCCAGTACTTC. It specifies CASSADRETQYF. The full variable domain, rest sourced from reference TRBV2 and TRBJ2-5, is EPEVTQTPSHQVTQMGQEVILRCVPISNHLYFYWYRQILGQKVEFLVSFYNNEISEKSEIFDDQFSVERPDGSNFTLKIRSTKLEDSAMYFCASSADRETQYFGPGTRLLVL.

This clonotype came up many times. The CDR3 loop is CASSLTGGLSYNEQFF. CDR3 sequence (DNA): TGTGCCAGCAGTTTAACAGGGGGGCTCTCCTACAATGAGCAGTTCTTC. The genes are TRBV27 and TRBJ2-1, with 8 bases aligning to TRBD1. CDR1 and CDR2 (germline): MNHEY, SMNVEV (reference sequence). There are 16 residues in the CDR3. The V segment lost 2 bases and the J segment 0 bases; nucleotides outside the gene matches: 3.

As DNA, the CDR3 is TGTGCCAGTAGTATTAGCAGCAATCAGCCCCAGCATTTT. Protein: CASSISSNQPQHF. J is TRBJ1-5 and V is TRBV19; unclear D gene. Germline CDR1 LNHDA, CDR2 SQIVND (reference sequence). CDR3 size: 13 residues. V dropped 3 bases and J dropped 1 base, with 4 bases sitting between them.